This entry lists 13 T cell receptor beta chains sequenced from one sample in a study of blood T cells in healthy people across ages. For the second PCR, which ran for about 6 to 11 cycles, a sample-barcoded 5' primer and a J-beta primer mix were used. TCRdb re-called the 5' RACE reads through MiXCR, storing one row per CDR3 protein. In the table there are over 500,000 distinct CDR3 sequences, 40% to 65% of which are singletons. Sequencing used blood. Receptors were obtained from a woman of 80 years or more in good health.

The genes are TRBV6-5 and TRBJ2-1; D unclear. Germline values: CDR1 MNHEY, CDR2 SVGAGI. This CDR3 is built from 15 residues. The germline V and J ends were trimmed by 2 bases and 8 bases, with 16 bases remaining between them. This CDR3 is CASSYRPPDRDEQFF. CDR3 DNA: TGTGCCAGCAGTTACAGGCCTCCCGATCGTGATGAGCAGTTCTTC.

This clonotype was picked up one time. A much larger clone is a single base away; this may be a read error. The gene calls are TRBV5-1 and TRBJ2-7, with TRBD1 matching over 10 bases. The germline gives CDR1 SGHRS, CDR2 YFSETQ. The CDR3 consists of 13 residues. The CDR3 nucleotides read TGCGTCAGCAATCGGGACAGGGGAAGCGAGCAGTACTTC. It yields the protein CVSNRDRGSEQYF. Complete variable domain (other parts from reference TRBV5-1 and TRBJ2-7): KAGVTQTPRYLIKTRGQQVTLSCSPISGHRSVSWYQQTPGQGLQFLFEYFSETQRNKGNFPGRFSGRQFSNSRSEMNVSTLELGDSALYLCVSNRDRGSEQYFGPGTRLTVT.

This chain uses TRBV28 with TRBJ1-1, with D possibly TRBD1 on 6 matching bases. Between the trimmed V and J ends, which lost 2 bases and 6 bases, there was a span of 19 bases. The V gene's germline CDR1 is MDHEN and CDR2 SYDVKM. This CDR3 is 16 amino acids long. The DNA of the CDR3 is TGTGCCAGCAGTTTAGCCCCGGGACAAAAAGGGGCTGAAGCTTTCTTT. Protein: CASSLAPGQKGAEAFF.

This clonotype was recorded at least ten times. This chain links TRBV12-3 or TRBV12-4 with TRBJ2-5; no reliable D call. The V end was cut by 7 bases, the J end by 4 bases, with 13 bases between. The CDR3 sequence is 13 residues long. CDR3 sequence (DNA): TGTGCCAGCAATCCGGAAACTTCAGAGACCCAGTACTTC. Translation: CASNPETSETQYF.

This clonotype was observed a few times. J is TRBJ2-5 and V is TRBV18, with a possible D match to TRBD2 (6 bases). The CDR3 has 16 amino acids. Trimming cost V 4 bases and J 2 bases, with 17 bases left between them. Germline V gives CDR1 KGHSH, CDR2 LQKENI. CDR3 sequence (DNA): TGTGCCAGCTCACGAATTGCGGTAGCGGTACAAGAGACCCAGTACTTC. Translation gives CASSRIAVAVQETQYF.

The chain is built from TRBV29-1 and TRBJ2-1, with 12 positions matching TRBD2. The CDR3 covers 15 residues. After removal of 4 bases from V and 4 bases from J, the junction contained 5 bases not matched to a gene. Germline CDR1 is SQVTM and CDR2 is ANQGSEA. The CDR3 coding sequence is TGCAGCGTTGCCAGTCTAGCGGGGGGGTACAATGAGCAGTTCTTC. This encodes CSVASLAGGYNEQFF.

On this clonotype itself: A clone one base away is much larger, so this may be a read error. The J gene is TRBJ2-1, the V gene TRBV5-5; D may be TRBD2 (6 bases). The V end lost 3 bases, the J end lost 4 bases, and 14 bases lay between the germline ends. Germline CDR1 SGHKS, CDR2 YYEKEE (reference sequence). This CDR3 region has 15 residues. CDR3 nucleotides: TGTGCCAGCAGCTCGGGACGAGCGGGTTACAATGAGCAGTTCTTC. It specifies CASSSGRAGYNEQFF. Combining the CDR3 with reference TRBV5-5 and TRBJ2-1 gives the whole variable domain DAGVTQSPTHLIKTRGQQVTLRCSPISGHKSVSWYQQVLGQGPQFIFQYYEKEERGRGNFPDRFSARQFPNYSSELNVNALLLGDSALYLCASSSGRAGYNEQFFGPGTRLTVL.

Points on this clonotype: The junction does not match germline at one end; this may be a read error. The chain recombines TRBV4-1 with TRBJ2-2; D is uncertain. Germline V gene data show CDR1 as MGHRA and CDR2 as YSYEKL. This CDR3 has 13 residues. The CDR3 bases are TGCACCAGCAGCCCTGATAACACCGGGGAGCTGTTTTTT. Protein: CTSSPDNTGELFF.

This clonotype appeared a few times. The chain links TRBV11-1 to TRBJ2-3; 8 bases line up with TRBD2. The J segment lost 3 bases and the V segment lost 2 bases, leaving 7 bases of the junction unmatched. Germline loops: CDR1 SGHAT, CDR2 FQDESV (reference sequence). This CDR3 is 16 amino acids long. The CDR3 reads CASSLIRGGLTDTQYF. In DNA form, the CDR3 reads TGTGCCAGCAGCTTAATTCGGGGGGGCCTGACAGATACGCAGTATTTT.

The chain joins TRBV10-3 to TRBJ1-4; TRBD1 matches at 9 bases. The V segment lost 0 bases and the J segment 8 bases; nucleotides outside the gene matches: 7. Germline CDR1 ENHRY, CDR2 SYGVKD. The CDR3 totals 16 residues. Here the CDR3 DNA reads TGTGCCATCAGTGAGTCGGCACAGGGGGCAGGGGAAAAACTGTTTTTT. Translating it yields CAISESAQGAGEKLFF.

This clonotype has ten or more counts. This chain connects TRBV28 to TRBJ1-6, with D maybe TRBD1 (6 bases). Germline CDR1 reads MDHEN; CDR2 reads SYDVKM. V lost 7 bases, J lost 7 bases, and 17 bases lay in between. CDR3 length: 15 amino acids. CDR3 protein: CASTALTGFNSPLHF. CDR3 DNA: TGTGCCAGCACCGCGCTTACAGGGTTCAATTCACCCCTCCACTTT.

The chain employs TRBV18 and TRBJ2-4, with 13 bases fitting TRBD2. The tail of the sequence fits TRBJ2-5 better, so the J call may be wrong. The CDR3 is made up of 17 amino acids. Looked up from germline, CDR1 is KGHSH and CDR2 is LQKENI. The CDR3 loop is CASSRRGTSGTQETQYF. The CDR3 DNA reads TGTGCCAGCTCTCGACGGGGGACTAGCGGGACACAAGAGACCCAGTACTTC.

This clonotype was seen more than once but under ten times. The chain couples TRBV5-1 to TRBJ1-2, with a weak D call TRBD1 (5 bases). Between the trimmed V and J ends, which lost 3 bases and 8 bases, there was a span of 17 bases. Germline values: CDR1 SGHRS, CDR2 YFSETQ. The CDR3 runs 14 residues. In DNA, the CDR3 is TGCGCCAGCAGCTGGGACCCCAACGGATGGGGCTACACCTTC. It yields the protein CASSWDPNGWGYTF. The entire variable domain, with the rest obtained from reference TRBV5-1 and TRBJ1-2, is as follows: KAGVTQTPRYLIKTRGQQVTLSCSPISGHRSVSWYQQTPGQGLQFLFEYFSETQRNKGNFPGRFSGRQFSNSRSEMNVSTLELGDSALYLCASSWDPNGWGYTFGSGTRLTVV.